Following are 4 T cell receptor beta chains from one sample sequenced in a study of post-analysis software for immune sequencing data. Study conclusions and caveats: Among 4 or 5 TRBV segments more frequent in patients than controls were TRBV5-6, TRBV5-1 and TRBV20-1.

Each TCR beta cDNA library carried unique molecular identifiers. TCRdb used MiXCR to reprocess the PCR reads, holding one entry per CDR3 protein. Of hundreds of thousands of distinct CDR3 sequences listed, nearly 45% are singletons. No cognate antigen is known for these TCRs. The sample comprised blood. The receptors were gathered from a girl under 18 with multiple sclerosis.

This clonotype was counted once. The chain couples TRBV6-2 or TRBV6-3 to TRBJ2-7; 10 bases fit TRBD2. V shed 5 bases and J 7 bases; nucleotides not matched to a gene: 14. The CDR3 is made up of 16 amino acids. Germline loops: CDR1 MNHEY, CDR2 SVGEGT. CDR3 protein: CASSNPGTSARNEQYF. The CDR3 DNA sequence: TGTGCCAGCAGTAACCCGGGGACTAGCGCGAGGAATGAGCAGTACTTC.

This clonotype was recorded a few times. DNA of the CDR3: TGCAGCGTTGGGGGGGACTCATTATCCTACGAGCAGTACTTC. This gives the protein CSVGGDSLSYEQYF. The rearrangement links TRBV29-1 to TRBJ2-7, with D possibly TRBD2 on 6 matching bases. The germline V gene has CDR1 SQVTM and CDR2 ANQGSEA. The germline V and J ends were trimmed by 4 bases and 1 base, with 14 bases remaining between them. The CDR3 consists of 14 residues.

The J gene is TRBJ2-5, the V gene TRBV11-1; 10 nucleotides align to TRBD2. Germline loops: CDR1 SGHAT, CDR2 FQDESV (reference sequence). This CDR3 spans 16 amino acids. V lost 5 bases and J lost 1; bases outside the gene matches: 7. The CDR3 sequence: CASSPRTSGFQETQYF. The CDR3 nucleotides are TGTGCCAGCAGCCCCAGGACTAGCGGCTTCCAAGAGACCCAGTACTTC.

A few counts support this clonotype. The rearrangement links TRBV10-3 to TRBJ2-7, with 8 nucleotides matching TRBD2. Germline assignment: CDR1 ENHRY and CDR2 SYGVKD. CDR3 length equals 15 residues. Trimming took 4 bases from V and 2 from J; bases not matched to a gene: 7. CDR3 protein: CAISALAGDTYEQYF. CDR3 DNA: TGTGCCATCAGTGCTCTAGCGGGCGATACCTACGAGCAGTACTTC.